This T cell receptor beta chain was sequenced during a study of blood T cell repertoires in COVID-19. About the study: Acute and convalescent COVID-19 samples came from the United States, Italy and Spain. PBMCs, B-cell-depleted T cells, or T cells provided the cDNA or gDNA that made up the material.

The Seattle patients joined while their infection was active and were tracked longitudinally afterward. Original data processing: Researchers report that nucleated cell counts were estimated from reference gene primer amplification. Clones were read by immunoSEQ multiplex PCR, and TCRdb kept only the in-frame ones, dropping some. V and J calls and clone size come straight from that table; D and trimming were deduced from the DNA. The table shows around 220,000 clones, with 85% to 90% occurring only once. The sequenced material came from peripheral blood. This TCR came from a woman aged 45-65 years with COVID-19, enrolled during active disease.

The CDR3 region has the DNA TGTGCCAGCAGCTTACCAGGGACAGGGAGAAACACCGGGGAGCTGTTTTTT. It translates to CASSLPGTGRNTGELFF. The gene calls are TRBV13 and TRBJ2-2, with TRBD1 matching 9 bases. The CDR3 loop spans 17 amino acids. With 2 bases clipped from V and 2 bases from J, the junction kept 6 bases outside the gene matches. Looked up from germline, CDR1 is PRHDT and CDR2 is FYEKMQ (reference sequence).